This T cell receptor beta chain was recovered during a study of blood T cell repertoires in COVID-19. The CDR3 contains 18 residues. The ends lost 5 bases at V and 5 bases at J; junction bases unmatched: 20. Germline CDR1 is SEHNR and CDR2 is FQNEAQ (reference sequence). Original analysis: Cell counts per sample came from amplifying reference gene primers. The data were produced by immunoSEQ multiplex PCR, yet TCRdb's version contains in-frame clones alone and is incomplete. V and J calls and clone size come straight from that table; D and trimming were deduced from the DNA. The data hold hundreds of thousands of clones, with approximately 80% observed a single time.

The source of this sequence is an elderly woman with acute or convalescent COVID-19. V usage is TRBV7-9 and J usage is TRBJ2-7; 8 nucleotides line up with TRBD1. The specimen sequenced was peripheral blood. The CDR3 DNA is TGTGCCAGCAGCCCCATGCCCTCTGACGGACAGGGCCTTGACGAGCAGTACTTC. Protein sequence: CASSPMPSDGQGLDEQYF.